These 26 T cell receptor beta chains were sequenced from one sample in a study of T cells after yellow fever vaccination. TCRdb re-analysed the 5' RACE reads in MiXCR, keeping a single row per CDR3 protein. The sample has 250,000 to 350,000 distinct CDR3 sequences; 6.8% are singletons. Source: PBMCs, taken approximately 40 days after the first yellow fever vaccination. The receptors here all came from a man aged 18 to 35 who received the YFV17D yellow fever vaccine.

V usage is TRBV7-9 and J usage is TRBJ1-1; weak D call: TRBD1 (5 bases). CDR1 SEHNR and CDR2 FQNEAQ come from the germline V gene (reference sequence). Trimming removed 4 bases at V and 0 bases at J, with 15 bases between. The CDR3 is 16 residues long. CDR3 coding DNA: TGTGCCAGCAGCTCCGGGGGGATTCAAATGAACACTGAAGCTTTCTTT. This gives the protein CASSSGGIQMNTEAFF.

The chain is built from TRBV15 and TRBJ2-1, with D perhaps matching TRBD2 (6 bases). Germline V lookup: CDR1 LNHNV, CDR2 YYDKDF (reference sequence). The CDR3 has 16 amino acids. Trimming shortened V by 5 bases and J by 4 bases, and 18 bases separated the two germline ends. Here the CDR3 DNA reads TGTGCCACCAGCGATGTGTCTTACGGGGGTTACAATGAGCAGTTCTTC. This encodes CATSDVSYGGYNEQFF. Complete variable domain (other parts from reference TRBV15 and TRBJ2-1): DAMVIQNPRYQVTQFGKPVTLSCSQTLNHNVMYWYQQKSSQAPKLLFHYYDKDFNNEADTPDNFQSRRPNTSFCFLDIRSPGLGDTAMYLCATSDVSYGGYNEQFFGPGTRLTVL.

The chain joins TRBV14 to TRBJ2-1; TRBD1 is a possible D gene (6 bases). V was cut by 3 bases and J by 15 bases, with 15 bases left in between. This CDR3 spans 12 amino acids. The germline gives CDR1 SGHDN, CDR2 FVKESK. The CDR3 here is CASSHTTGLWFF. CDR3 bases: TGTGCCAGCAGCCACACCACAGGGTTGTGGTTCTTC.

The CDR3 spells CASSYLDRNYGYTF. In nucleotides, the CDR3 is TGTGCCAGCAGTTACCTGGACAGGAACTATGGCTACACCTTC. The chain couples TRBV6-5 to TRBJ1-2; 7 positions agree with TRBD1. With V trimmed by 2 bases and J by 2 bases, 2 bases remained unmatched. The CDR3 covers 14 residues. Germline V gene lookup returns CDR1 MNHEY and CDR2 SVGAGI.

This clonotype was detected only a few times. The V call is TRBV6-5, the J call TRBJ1-5; the D is unclear. Germline loops: CDR1 MNHEY, CDR2 SVGAGI. This CDR3 is 15 amino acids long. Trimming took 0 bases from V and 5 from J, leaving 11 bases between them. This CDR3 is CASSYSSGLHQPQHF. Written as DNA, the CDR3 is TGTGCCAGCAGTTACTCCTCGGGTCTCCATCAGCCCCAGCATTTT.

This clonotype was detected many times. This rearrangement joins TRBV24-1 to TRBJ2-5, with 9 positions matching TRBD2. V gave up 6 bases and J gave up 4 bases; unmatched junction bases: 2. CDR3 length equals 13 residues. Germline-derived CDR1 and CDR2 are KGHDR and SFDVKD. CDR3 nucleotide sequence: TGTGCCACCAGTCCTAGCGGGGTAGAGACCCAGTACTTC. Translated: CATSPSGVETQYF.

The chain joins TRBV15 to TRBJ2-7, with TRBD1 matching over 7 bases. V dropped 1 base and J dropped 0; count of bases not matched to a gene: 9. This CDR3 is built from 17 residues. Per germline, CDR1 LNHNV and CDR2 YYDKDF (reference sequence). The CDR3 DNA sequence: TGTGCCACCAGCAGAGGTGCGGACAGGCTAAGCTCCTACGAGCAGTACTTC. Amino acid sequence: CATSRGADRLSSYEQYF.

The chain carries TRBV29-1 and TRBJ2-5, with 7 bases lining up with TRBD1. CDR3 length equals 14 residues. Germline V gene sequence: CDR1 SQVTM, CDR2 ANQGSEA. V was clipped by 3 bases and J by 5 bases; unmatched bases: 9. The CDR3 nucleotides read TGCAGCGTTGACTGGAGAGGGGGCGACGAGACCCAGTACTTC. Its translation is CSVDWRGGDETQYF.

The table lists this clonotype with a count of one. One end of the junction does not line up with germline, which may come from a read error. The chain has TRBV9 and TRBJ1-2; 7 bases line up with TRBD1. Germline V lookup: CDR1 SGDLS, CDR2 YYNGEE. CDR3 length equals 16 residues. The CDR3 DNA reads TGTGCCAGCACCGTAGCTACGCCAGGGGGTAACTATGGCTACACCTTC. This encodes CASTVATPGGNYGYTF.

A few counts support this clonotype. The chain has TRBV5-4 and TRBJ1-6; the D is unclear. The CDR3 covers 14 residues. V was clipped by 4 bases and J by 4 bases, with 9 bases between them. Germline assignment: CDR1 SGHNT and CDR2 YYREEE (reference sequence). DNA for the CDR3: TGTGCCAGCAGCCCCTGGGGATATAATTCACCCCTCCACTTT. Translating gives CASSPWGYNSPLHF.

This clonotype was counted at least ten times. The V gene is TRBV20-1, the J gene TRBJ2-7; weak D call: TRBD2 (5 bases). V was clipped by 3 bases and J by 4 bases, with 16 bases between them. The length of the CDR3 is 14 residues. Per the germline V gene, CDR1 is DFQATT and CDR2 is SNEGSKA (reference sequence). The CDR3 spells CSARVEGTRYEQYF. The CDR3 nucleotides read TGCAGTGCTAGGGTTGAGGGTACGAGGTACGAGCAGTACTTC.

The rearrangement joins TRBV7-9 to TRBJ1-2, with D unclear. The CDR3 is 14 amino acids. Trimming removed 0 bases from V and 5 bases from J, with 10 bases in between. Per the germline V gene, CDR1 is SEHNR and CDR2 is FQNEAQ (reference sequence). The CDR3: CASSLAAGQYGYTF. CDR3 DNA: TGTGCCAGCAGCTTAGCTGCGGGCCAGTATGGCTACACCTTC.

CDR3 amino acids: CASSLHGGAANQPQHF. For the CDR3, the DNA is TGTGCCAGCAGCTTACACGGGGGGGCCGCAAATCAGCCCCAGCATTTT. This chain connects TRBV7-2 to TRBJ1-5; D possibly corresponds to TRBD1 (6 bases). V was clipped by 2 bases and J by 4 bases, with 15 bases between them. The germline gives CDR1 SGHTA, CDR2 FQGNSA. The CDR3 consists of 16 residues.

The gene calls are TRBV9 and TRBJ2-3; 16 bases match TRBD2. The CDR3 is made up of 17 amino acids. Germline-derived CDR1 and CDR2 are SGDLS and YYNGEE. V trimming: 3 bases; J trimming: 4 bases; junction bases outside the gene matches: 5. The CDR3 DNA reads as TGTGCCAGCAGCGAGTCCGGGACTAGCGGGGGGGCAGATACGCAGTATTTT. Its translation is CASSESGTSGGADTQYF.

This clonotype appeared a few times. The chain links TRBV4-2 to TRBJ1-4; 7 bases match TRBD1. The V gene end was trimmed by 0 bases and the J gene end by 13 bases; junction bases not matched to a gene: 11. CDR1 is LGHNA, CDR2 YNFKEQ, per germline. This CDR3 has 15 residues. This CDR3 reads CASSQDLMQGDGLFF. Here the CDR3 DNA reads TGTGCCAGCAGCCAAGATCTCATGCAGGGGGATGGACTGTTTTTT.

The sample holds one count of this clonotype. The genes are TRBV7-6 and TRBJ2-2; D is undetermined. The CDR3 length is 14 residues. V was cut by 2 bases and J by 6 bases, with 10 bases left in between. The germline V gene encodes CDR1 SGHVS and CDR2 FNYEAQ. In nucleotides, the CDR3 is TGTGCCAGCAGCTTAACAATGGGCTCCGGGGAGCTGTTTTTT. Translation: CASSLTMGSGELFF. Together with reference TRBV7-6 and TRBJ2-2, the CDR3 gives the full variable domain: GAGVSQSPRYKVTKRGQDVALRCDPISGHVSLYWYRQALGQGPEFLTYFNYEAQQDKSGLPNDRFSAERPEGSISTLTIQRTEQRDSAMYRCASSLTMGSGELFFGEGSRLTVL.

This clonotype showed up many times. This rearrangement joins TRBV6-1 to TRBJ1-1; TRBD1 is a possible D gene (6 bases). V lost 6 bases and J lost 5, with 19 bases in between. This CDR3 comprises 15 residues. Germline-derived CDR1 and CDR2 are MNHNS and SASEGT. The CDR3 here is CASSLAPQGWTEAFF. CDR3 DNA: TGTGCCAGCAGCCTTGCCCCACAGGGCTGGACTGAAGCTTTCTTT.

The rearrangement links TRBV18 to TRBJ2-7, with TRBD1 identical over 12 bases. J gave up 3 bases and V 2 bases, and 5 bases lay outside the gene matches. The CDR3 extends over 16 amino acids. Germline CDR1 is KGHSH and CDR2 is LQKENI. The CDR3 reads CASSPGDRGRVYEQYF. The CDR3 DNA reads as TGTGCCAGCTCACCAGGGGACAGGGGGCGAGTCTACGAGCAGTACTTC.

This clonotype was observed a handful of times. V is TRBV4-2 and J is TRBJ1-1; D might be TRBD1 (6 bases). The V gene lost 5 bases and the J gene lost 6 bases, with 16 bases spanning the gap. CDR1 and CDR2 (germline): LGHNA, YNFKEQ. CDR3 length: 14 amino acids. The CDR3 bases are TGTGCCAGCAGCGCTCCTAACAGGGTCCCTGAAGCTTTCTTT. Encoded protein: CASSAPNRVPEAFF.

The chain joins TRBV18 to TRBJ2-7; 7 bases fit TRBD1. The CDR3 spans 16 residues. Losses at the gene ends were 4 bases for V and 4 bases for J; bases not matched to a gene: 13. Per the germline V gene, CDR1 is KGHSH and CDR2 is LQKENI. The chain's CDR3 is CASSLNRGLSSYEQYF. Here the CDR3 DNA reads TGTGCCAGCTCACTCAACAGGGGATTAAGTTCATACGAGCAGTACTTC.

This clonotype came up a few times. This rearrangement joins TRBV5-1 to TRBJ2-4; possibly TRBD2 for D (5 bases). Per the germline V gene, CDR1 is SGHRS and CDR2 is YFSETQ. The CDR3 loop spans 17 amino acids. V lost 0 bases, J lost 2 bases, and 15 bases lay in between. CDR3 sequence: CASSLVAGTWSKNIQYF. CDR3 in DNA: TGCGCCAGCAGCTTGGTTGCGGGTACGTGGTCCAAAAACATTCAGTACTTC. Looking up the rest from reference TRBV5-1 and TRBJ2-4 gives the full variable domain: KAGVTQTPRYLIKTRGQQVTLSCSPISGHRSVSWYQQTPGQGLQFLFEYFSETQRNKGNFPGRFSGRQFSNSRSEMNVSTLELGDSALYLCASSLVAGTWSKNIQYFGAGTRLSVL.

The V gene is TRBV6-2 or TRBV6-3, the J gene TRBJ2-5, with 9 bases aligning to TRBD2. The CDR3 length is 16 residues. The ends lost 5 bases at V and 2 bases at J; junction bases unmatched: 9. Germline-derived CDR1 and CDR2 are MNHEY and SVGEGT. CDR3 DNA: TGTGCCAGCAGTACCGGGACTAGCATGGCACAAGAGACCCAGTACTTC. As protein: CASSTGTSMAQETQYF.

The gene calls are TRBV21-1 and TRBJ2-3; the table's D call, TRBD1, was not checked against the DNA. TRBV21-1 is listed as a pseudogene. The CDR3 has 15 amino acids. The CDR3 DNA follows: TGTGCCAGCAGCGGACAGGGTGTTGGCACAGATACGCAGTATTTT. Its translation: CASSGQGVGTDTQYF.

Ten or more counts support this clonotype. This rearrangement joins TRBV5-1 to TRBJ2-5; TRBD2 matches 8 bases. There are 14 residues in the CDR3. The germline gives CDR1 SGHRS, CDR2 YFSETQ. The V gene end was trimmed by 4 bases and the J gene end by 3 bases; junction bases not matched to a gene: 5. This CDR3 reads CASSRTSGEETQYF. For the CDR3, the DNA is TGCGCCAGCAGCAGAACTAGCGGAGAAGAGACCCAGTACTTC.

This clonotype was counted ten times or more. The chain uses TRBV5-1 and TRBJ1-1; 7 nucleotides align to TRBD1. The V gene end was trimmed by 3 bases and the J gene end by 0 bases; junction bases not matched to a gene: 2. The germline V gene has CDR1 SGHRS and CDR2 YFSETQ. The CDR3 has 14 residues. The CDR3 sequence: CASSWGQMNTEAFF. CDR3 nucleotide sequence: TGCGCCAGCAGCTGGGGACAGATGAACACTGAAGCTTTCTTT.

This clonotype has a count of ten or more. The CDR3 nucleotides are TGTGCCAGCAGTTTGTGGACCGGAATCTCTAACTATGGCTACACCTTC. This sequence encodes CASSLWTGISNYGYTF. V gene TRBV28 combines with J gene TRBJ1-2; D is unresolved. Germline V gene sequence: CDR1 MDHEN, CDR2 SYDVKM. CDR3 length: 16 amino acids. Trimming took off 3 bases at V and 0 bases at J, with 14 bases between the two ends.